These 20 T cell receptor beta chains share one sample of origin, sequenced in a study of shared clonotypes between healthy human individuals. Method: immunoSEQ multiplex PCR; TCRdb's copy keeps in-frame clones and lacks some. In the table there are some 2,000,000 clones, approximately 94% of which are singletons. Naivety among CD8 cells was defined by CD45RO negativity and positive CCR7 selection, thereby excluding terminally differentiated effector memory CD45RA+ cells. Source material: naive CD8+ T cells sorted from blood. The receptors here all came from a man aged 18 to 30 in good health.

V usage is TRBV19 and J usage is TRBJ1-1; weak D call: TRBD1 (6 bases). CDR1 is LNHDA, CDR2 SQIVND, per germline (reference sequence). Trimming removed 1 base from V and 6 bases from J, with 6 bases in between. This CDR3 contains 12 residues. The CDR3 DNA is TGTGCCAGTAGTATAGGGACAGCTGAAGCTTTCTTT. It encodes CASSIGTAEAFF.

The chain is built from TRBV27 and TRBJ2-1, with TRBD2 matching over 9 bases. The CDR3 is 15 residues long. J was trimmed by 8 bases and V by 8 bases; bases with no gene match: 13. Looked up from germline, CDR1 is MNHEY and CDR2 is SMNVEV (reference sequence). CDR3 in DNA: TGTGCCAGCCGCCTCCTTAGCGGGGGATTCTATGAGCAGTTCTTC. Translation: CASRLLSGGFYEQFF.

The V and J genes are TRBV9 and TRBJ1-2; D call uncertain. In germline, CDR1 is SGDLS, CDR2 YYNGEE. Trimming took 7 bases from V and 3 from J, leaving 10 bases between them. CDR3 length: 12 residues. CDR3 residues: CASERGDYGYTF. In DNA form, the CDR3 reads TGTGCCAGCGAGCGCGGGGACTATGGCTACACCTTC.

This clone was seen just once. Here the CDR3 DNA reads TGTGCCAGCAGCCCTCTAGGTGCTGAAGCTTTCTTT. Its translation is CASSPLGAEAFF. The rearrangement links TRBV14 to TRBJ1-1; no firm D call. The V gene lost 4 bases and the J gene lost 6 bases, with 9 bases spanning the gap. CDR1 SGHDN and CDR2 FVKESK come from the germline V gene. CDR3 size: 12 residues.

The rearrangement uses TRBV14 and TRBJ1-6; D uncertain. V was pared by 2 bases and J by 7 bases, with 12 bases between. Per germline, CDR1 SGHDN and CDR2 FVKESK. This CDR3 has 15 amino acids. CDR3 protein: CASSQSPGGNSPLHF. The CDR3 DNA follows: TGTGCCAGCAGCCAAAGTCCGGGAGGCAATTCACCCCTCCACTTT.

The V gene is TRBV4-1, the J gene TRBJ1-1; weak D call: TRBD1 (5 bases). Germline CDR1 MGHRA, CDR2 YSYEKL. The ends were cut back, 3 bases at V and 7 bases at J, with 15 bases in the middle. This CDR3 contains 14 residues. CDR3 sequence (DNA): TGCGCCAGCAGCCATCTATCCCCGACAGATGAAGCTTTCTTT. It specifies CASSHLSPTDEAFF.

This chain links TRBV14 with TRBJ2-7; D is unclear. CDR1 is SGHDN and CDR2 is FVKESK in the germline V gene. V lost 1 base, J lost 6 bases, and 10 bases lay in between. This CDR3 is built from 13 residues. The CDR3 bases are TGTGCCAGCAGCCAAGGGTTGGGGTCCGAGCAGTACTTC. It yields the protein CASSQGLGSEQYF.

The chain links TRBV11-2 to TRBJ2-3, with D perhaps matching TRBD2 (6 bases). Germline CDR1 reads SGHAT; CDR2 reads FQNNGV. The V and J ends lost 3 bases and 2 bases respectively, with 9 bases between them. The CDR3 totals 14 residues. In nucleotides, the CDR3 is TGTGCCAGCAGCTTTGGGGGGAACACAGATACGCAGTATTTT. This translates into CASSFGGNTDTQYF.

This chain joins TRBV9 and TRBJ1-1; 11 nucleotides line up with TRBD1. In germline, CDR1 is SGDLS, CDR2 YYNGEE. J lost 3 bases, V lost 1 base, and 5 bases had no gene match. This CDR3 contains 16 residues. DNA for the CDR3: TGTGCCAGCAGCGTAACCCCGGGACAGGGGGACACTGAAGCTTTCTTT. Amino acids: CASSVTPGQGDTEAFF.

The genes are TRBV19 and TRBJ2-3; the match to TRBD2 covers 7 bases. V dropped 6 bases and J dropped 11; count of bases not matched to a gene: 8. Germline V gene lookup returns CDR1 LNHDA and CDR2 SQIVND (reference sequence). The CDR3 has 12 residues. CDR3 region: CASSWGGKGQYF. Here the CDR3 DNA reads TGTGCCAGTAGCTGGGGGGGGAAGGGGCAGTATTTT.

The J gene is TRBJ1-4, the V gene TRBV18; D is uncertain. There are 14 residues in the CDR3. Per germline, CDR1 KGHSH and CDR2 LQKENI. Trimming took off 5 bases at V and 10 bases at J, with 17 bases between the two ends. The CDR3 coding sequence is TGTGCCAGCTCAGACCCTGGACTGGAGCCAAAACTGTTTTTT. Protein: CASSDPGLEPKLFF.

This chain uses TRBV11-2 with TRBJ2-7; the match to TRBD2 covers 7 bases. This CDR3 region has 16 residues. Germline CDR1 reads SGHAT; CDR2 reads FQNNGV. Losses at the gene ends were 2 bases for V and 6 bases for J; bases not matched to a gene: 13. CDR3 DNA: TGTGCCAGCAGCTTAAGCCCCGGGAGGCTCGGGGGCGAGCAGTACTTC. It specifies CASSLSPGRLGGEQYF. Looking up the rest from reference TRBV11-2 and TRBJ2-7 gives the full variable domain: EAGVAQSPRYKIIEKRQSVAFWCNPISGHATLYWYQQILGQGPKLLIQFQNNGVVDDSQLPKDRFSAERLKGVDSTLKIQPAKLEDSAVYLCASSLSPGRLGGEQYFGPGTRLTVT.

The chain employs TRBV10-1 and TRBJ1-1; the match to TRBD1 covers 8 bases. Germline V CDR1 and CDR2: WNHNN, SYGVQD (reference sequence). This CDR3 contains 14 residues. V dropped 5 bases and J dropped 8; count of bases not matched to a gene: 10. The CDR3 sequence is CASSHRTGLKEAFF. DNA of the CDR3: TGCGCCAGCAGTCATCGGACAGGGCTAAAAGAAGCTTTCTTT.

The gene calls are TRBV6-6 and TRBJ1-4; D is possibly TRBD1 (5 bases). Trimming pared 7 bases from V and 6 bases from J, leaving 18 bases between. Germline loops: CDR1 MNHNY, CDR2 SVGAGI (reference sequence). The CDR3 is made up of 15 amino acids. The CDR3 nucleotides are TGTGCCAGCACCATAACCGGGACGGAATATGAAAAACTGTTTTTT. Its protein is CASTITGTEYEKLFF.

The chain couples TRBV27 to TRBJ2-7; D is uncertain. V was clipped by 5 bases and J by 6 bases, with 14 bases between them. CDR3 length: 13 residues. Germline V gene sequence: CDR1 MNHEY, CDR2 SMNVEV (reference sequence). The CDR3 sequence is CASSPPGRLEQYF. CDR3 DNA: TGTGCCAGCAGTCCCCCGGGTAGACTCGAGCAGTACTTC.

A remark on this clone: Other DNA sequences in this specimen translate into the identical CDR3. The chain has TRBV2 and TRBJ1-5, with 7 bases matching TRBD1. J gave up 6 bases and V 1 base, and 3 bases lay outside the gene matches. CDR1 is SNHLY and CDR2 is FYNNEI in the germline V gene. This CDR3 spans 14 amino acids. CDR3 in amino acids: CASSEGQGGQPQHF. CDR3 DNA: TGTGCCAGCAGTGAAGGACAGGGCGGTCAGCCCCAGCATTTT.

This chain links TRBV6-5 with TRBJ2-1, with D maybe TRBD1 (6 bases). CDR3 length: 15 amino acids. The V end was cut by 5 bases, the J end by 0 bases, with 11 bases between. Germline lookup yields CDR1 MNHEY and CDR2 SVGAGI. The chain's CDR3 is CASSKTGSSYNEQFF. As DNA, the CDR3 is TGTGCCAGCAGTAAAACAGGGAGCTCCTACAATGAGCAGTTCTTC.

The chain employs TRBV10-3 and TRBJ1-3; D is undetermined. CDR3 size: 11 residues. Germline V lookup: CDR1 ENHRY, CDR2 SYGVKD. The V gene lost 10 bases and the J gene lost 4 bases, with 8 bases spanning the gap. This CDR3 is CATGRGNTIYF. Here the CDR3 DNA reads TGTGCCACCGGACGGGGAAACACCATATATTTT.

The chain employs TRBV6-1 and TRBJ1-2, with a tentative D call TRBD1 (6 bases). Per the germline V gene, CDR1 is MNHNS and CDR2 is SASEGT. The V end lost 7 bases, the J end lost 1 base, and 13 bases lay between the germline ends. The length of the CDR3 is 14 residues. The CDR3 DNA is TGTGCCAGCATATACAGGGTATATAACTATGGCTACACCTTC. The encoded protein is CASIYRVYNYGYTF.

On this clone itself: One junction end does not reproduce the germline sequence, and a read error may be involved. The chain recombines TRBV19 with TRBJ2-7; TRBD1 is a possible D gene (5 bases). The CDR3 is 15 amino acids. Germline lookup yields CDR1 LNHDA and CDR2 SQIVND (reference sequence). The CDR3 region is CASSIPQGSSSEQYF. The CDR3 coding sequence is TGTGCCAGTAGTATACCCCAGGGATCCTCCTCCGAGCAGTACTTC.